This entry features one TCR beta chain sequence. The antigen is not known. These data are taken from a study of T cells in Graves' hyperthyroidism and ophthalmopathy. Absent ophthalmopathy progression within 18 months defined stable Graves' hyperthyroidism. Any patient presenting with uncontrolled infection, other autoimmune disease, pregnancy or lactation was left out. Based on clinical symptoms, serum thyroxine and TRAb, thyroid ultrasound and orbital computed tomography, diagnoses were reached. The CDR3 consists of 14 residues. In germline, CDR1 is MGHRA, CDR2 YSYEKL. V dropped 3 bases and J dropped 3; count of bases not matched to a gene: 5. Amplification targeted TCR beta CDR3 regions from RNA transcripts. When the TCR CDR3 underwent first-round RT-PCR, the HTBI primer set was used. In TCRdb, the multiplex PCR reads were re-called with MiXCR into one record per CDR3 protein. This table has 800,000 or so distinct CDR3 sequences, roughly 40% appearing once.

Study results and caveats: Within blood appeared most thyroid clonotypes that had expanded above 0.001.

The chain combines TRBV4-1 with TRBJ2-7; TRBD1 aligns across 7 bases. Sequencing input: blood. This receptor was taken from a man aged 18 to 29 with Graves' hyperthyroidism. The chain's CDR3 is CASSHGQADYEQYF. CDR3 in DNA: TGCGCCAGCAGCCACGGACAGGCGGACTACGAGCAGTACTTC.